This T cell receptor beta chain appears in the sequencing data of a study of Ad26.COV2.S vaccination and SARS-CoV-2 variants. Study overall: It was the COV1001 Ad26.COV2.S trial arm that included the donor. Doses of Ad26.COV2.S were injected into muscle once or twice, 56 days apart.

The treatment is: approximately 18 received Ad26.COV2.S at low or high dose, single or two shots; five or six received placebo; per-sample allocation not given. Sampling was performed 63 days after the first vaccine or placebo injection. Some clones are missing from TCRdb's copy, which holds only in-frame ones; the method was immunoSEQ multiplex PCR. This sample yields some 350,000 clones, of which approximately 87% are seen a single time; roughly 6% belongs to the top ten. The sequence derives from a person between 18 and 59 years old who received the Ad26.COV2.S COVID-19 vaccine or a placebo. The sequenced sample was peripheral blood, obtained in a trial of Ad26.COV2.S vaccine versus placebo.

The CDR3 region is CASSLVGGESVYGYTF. The DNA of the CDR3 is TGTGCCAGCAGCTTAGTAGGCGGGGAGTCGGTCTATGGCTACACCTTC. The chain links TRBV7-9 to TRBJ1-2; no clear D gene. The CDR3 is made up of 16 amino acids. Between the trimmed V and J ends, which lost 1 base and 4 bases, there was a span of 16 bases. CDR1 is SEHNR and CDR2 is FQNEAQ in the germline V gene (reference sequence).